Included here is one TCR beta chain sequence, with context. Its antigen is still unknown. Per-nucleotide qualities are absent, and no much larger clonotype sits a single base away. The CDR3, cysteine through phenylalanine, is 16 amino acids long. The entry retains the CDR3 DNA only, 48 bases that are in frame from base 1. The germline V end is reduced by 7 bases and the J end by 3 bases; junction bases left unmatched: 15. CDR1 and CDR2 are drawn from the germline V gene: SNHLY, FYNNEI. This specimen's treatment or condition label, per the study, means: some 19 received Ad26.COV2.S at low or high dose, single or two shots; 5 received placebo; per-sample allocation not given. Repertoires of vaccine and placebo recipients were sequenced from samples collected on day 63 after the first injection. Cohort 1b enrolled 25 to 30 adults aged 18-55 years at a single site in Boston, USA, between 29 July and 7 August 2020. Ad26.COV2.S was a replication-incompetent adenovirus type 26 vector that expressed a prefusion-stabilized SARS-CoV-2 spike protein derived from the original Wuhan strain.

The entry originates in a study of Ad26.COV2.S vaccination and SARS-CoV-2 variants (dated by TCRdb to the early 2020s). For the study in its entirety: Vaccine-arm donors came from COV1001, a multicentre, randomized, double-blind, placebo-controlled phase I-IIa trial of Ad26.COV2.S in healthy adults. Trial participants were randomized into five groups of five: low-dose or high-dose Ad26.COV2.S given once or twice, or placebo on both occasions. A total of 32 samples were included in the TCR-sequenced set, comprising roughly 20 Ad26.COV2.S vaccine recipients, 5 placebo recipients and 8 SARS-CoV-2 convalescent individuals. Dosing of Ad26.COV2.S was intramuscular, at either 5x10^10 or 1x10^11 viral particles, delivered as one shot or as two shots spaced 56 days apart. Investigators did not know the trial group allocation while performing experiments and assessing outcomes. Sequencing of the TCRbeta repertoire served to evaluate the specificity and breadth of SARS-CoV-2-reactive T cell receptors following Ad26.COV2.S vaccination.

TCRbeta CDR3 regions were sequenced with the immunoSEQ Assay. After extraction, genomic DNA underwent amplification by bias-controlled multiplex PCR, followed by high-throughput sequencing. Per the source publication's procedure: To quantify the absolute abundance of each unique TCRbeta CDR3 region, sequences were collapsed and filtered. T cell fraction was estimated by normalization of TCRbeta template counts to usable DNA, with usable DNA being measured through amplification of reference genes present in all nucleated cells. Repertoire TCRs were annotated as SARS-CoV-2-specific when V gene, CDR3 amino acid sequence and J gene were exactly matched to a known reactive TCR set. The reference SARS-CoV-2 TCR set was derived from MIRA and filtered for enrichment in COVID-19-positive ImmuneCODE repertoires, a step that removed public or cross-reactive TCRs. Drawing on the MIRA antigens, annotated TCRs were analysed further at the level of specific ORF or position within ORF. Depth was the summed frequency of annotated unique rearrangements, while breadth was defined as annotated unique rearrangements over total unique productive rearrangements. Two-sided Wilcoxon rank-sum tests were applied when comparing TCR breadth between groups. In its TCRdb copy, this immuneACCESS table keeps in-frame sequences only and misses some clones. Where compared with another copy, unresolved V genes explain less than half of these, and the others have no known cause. The V and J calls and the clone size are those of that table, but D and trimming were determined from the DNA. Present in this sample are about 350,000 clones, more than 75% of which were seen just once. The ten biggest clones cover around 3% of the sample.

General study outcomes and caveats: Substantial breadth of spike-specific CD8+ and CD4+ T cell responses was reported after vaccination. Vaccine and placebo recipients had similar non-spike TCR breadth, a finding consistent with the vaccine containing only spike. The authors noted that the TCR breadth and depth analyses may have underestimated total T cell responses. Higher spike-specific TCR breadth was observed in Ad26.COV2.S recipients than in placebo recipients (P = 0.0014). The study lacked the statistical power to compare responses across vaccine doses or regimens.

The sample consisted of peripheral blood, taken in a trial of Ad26.COV2.S vaccine versus placebo. In this chain, TRBV2 is recombined with TRBJ2-7; the central 7 bases match TRBD1. The source of this sequence is a person aged 18 to 59 who received the Ad26.COV2.S COVID-19 vaccine or a placebo. The CDR3 is CASTPPGQPTGYEQYF. The nucleotide sequence is TGTGCCAGCACCCCCCCGGGACAGCCTACGGGCTACGAGCAGTACTTC.